Listed below are T cell receptor beta chains from one sample, sequenced in a study of human T cells and chemical hapten exposure. From the RACE reads, TCRdb called clonotypes with MiXCR, one entry per CDR3 protein. The sample records about 45,000 distinct CDR3 sequences, approximately 4.8% being singletons. Sequencing was done on a sample of whole blood. The receptors stem from a human donor in good health. Some clones in this sample may be carry-over from other donors' samples. The CDR3 runs from the conserved cysteine through the conserved F or W. The D gene is left open where the match is weak. Size tells how often a clone was seen (once, few, many) or the class of an expanded clone, and some rows leave it out.

cdr3_nt: TGTGCCAGCAGTTTGCGGCAAGGGAGCGAGCAGTACTTC
cdr3_aa: CASSLRQGSEQYF
v_call: TRBV27
j_call: TRBJ2-7
d_call: .
clone_size: .

cdr3_nt: TGTGCCAGCAGTCCCGGACGGTACGAGCAGTACTTC
cdr3_aa: CASSPGRYEQYF
v_call: TRBV27
j_call: TRBJ2-7
d_call: .
clone_size: many

cdr3_nt: TGTGCCAGCAGCCCCCTGAAGGGCGGGAGGGGGAACGAGCAGTACTTC
cdr3_aa: CASSPLKGGRGNEQYF
v_call: TRBV4-2
j_call: TRBJ2-7
d_call: TRBD2
clone_size: few

cdr3_nt: TGTGCCATCAGTGAGCCTAGCGGGATTTCCTACAATGAGCAGTTCTTC
cdr3_aa: CAISEPSGISYNEQFF
v_call: TRBV10-3
j_call: TRBJ2-1
d_call: TRBD2
clone_size: .

cdr3_nt: TGTGCCAGCAGCCAAGACAGCCACTCCTACAATGAGCAGTTCTTC
cdr3_aa: CASSQDSHSYNEQFF
v_call: TRBV3-1
j_call: TRBJ2-1
d_call: .
clone_size: few

cdr3_nt: TGCGCCAGCAGCAGCGGACTAGCGGTTACCTACGAGCAGTACTTC
cdr3_aa: CASSSGLAVTYEQYF
v_call: TRBV5-1
j_call: TRBJ2-7
d_call: TRBD2
clone_size: .

cdr3_nt: TGTGCCAGCTCACCACAAGGGACTAGCGGCAAAACCGGGGAGCTGTTTTTT
cdr3_aa: CASSPQGTSGKTGELFF
v_call: TRBV18
j_call: TRBJ2-2
d_call: TRBD2
clone_size: few

cdr3_nt: TGTGCCAGCAGGGAGACAGGGACGAGTCAGCCCCAGCATTTT
cdr3_aa: CASRETGTSQPQHF
v_call: TRBV6-6
j_call: TRBJ1-5
d_call: TRBD1
clone_size: many

cdr3_nt: TGCAGCGTTGAGGGTAGCGGGAGCACTACCGGGGAGCTGTTTTTT
cdr3_aa: CSVEGSGSTTGELFF
v_call: TRBV29-1
j_call: TRBJ2-2
d_call: TRBD2
clone_size: many

cdr3_nt: TGTGCCAGCTCGCCAGGGGGCAGAGATACGCAGTATTTT
cdr3_aa: CASSPGGRDTQYF
v_call: TRBV18
j_call: TRBJ2-3
d_call: TRBD1
clone_size: many

cdr3_nt: TGTGCCATCAGTATTAATGACAGGGGGAGTGAGCAGTTCTTC
cdr3_aa: CAISINDRGSEQFF
v_call: TRBV10-3
j_call: TRBJ2-1
d_call: TRBD1
clone_size: few

cdr3_nt: TGTGCCAGCAGCTTAGGGAACCCAGGAGCTTTCTTT
cdr3_aa: CASSLGNPGAFF
v_call: TRBV11-2
j_call: TRBJ1-1
d_call: .
clone_size: many

cdr3_nt: TGTGCTAGTGGTTTGGCAAGGGGGGGGTGGATGGACTATGGCTACACCTTC
cdr3_aa: CASGLARGGWMDYGYTF
v_call: TRBV12-5
j_call: TRBJ1-2
d_call: .
clone_size: many

cdr3_nt: TGTGCCAGCAGCTTGGACAGGGGAACCTACGAGCAGTACTTC
cdr3_aa: CASSLDRGTYEQYF
v_call: TRBV7-2
j_call: TRBJ2-7
d_call: TRBD1
clone_size: .

cdr3_nt: TGTGCCAGCAGCCGCGGCGGGAGGGCCGTTCCCAATGAGCAGTTCTTC
cdr3_aa: CASSRGGRAVPNEQFF
v_call: TRBV5-6
j_call: TRBJ2-1
d_call: TRBD2
clone_size: few

cdr3_nt: TGTGCCAGCAGGCTTGGACAGGGCCTCTACGAGCAGTACTTC
cdr3_aa: CASRLGQGLYEQYF
v_call: TRBV6-2/TRBV6-3
j_call: TRBJ2-7
d_call: TRBD1
clone_size: many

cdr3_nt: TGTGCCAGCAGCGTCGGGACAGGGACTGAAGCTTTCTTT
cdr3_aa: CASSVGTGTEAFF
v_call: TRBV7-3
j_call: TRBJ1-1
d_call: TRBD1
clone_size: many

cdr3_nt: TGTGCCAGCAGACGCGGACAGGGTAGCAATCAGCCCCAGCATTTT
cdr3_aa: CASRRGQGSNQPQHF
v_call: TRBV6-2/TRBV6-3
j_call: TRBJ1-5
d_call: TRBD1
clone_size: many

cdr3_nt: TGTGCCAGCTCACCAGGTGGACCCAATCAGCCCCAGCATTTT
cdr3_aa: CASSPGGPNQPQHF
v_call: TRBV18
j_call: TRBJ1-5
d_call: .
clone_size: few

cdr3_nt: TGCAGCGAGGGGGAGCGCACTGAGCAGTTCTTC
cdr3_aa: CSEGERTEQFF
v_call: TRBV20-1
j_call: TRBJ2-1
d_call: .
clone_size: few

cdr3_nt: TGTGCCTGGAGTGGTAAGGGTAATGGCTACACCTTC
cdr3_aa: CAWSGKGNGYTF
v_call: TRBV30
j_call: TRBJ1-2
d_call: .
clone_size: .

cdr3_nt: TGTGCCAGCAGTCTCTTTGGGGCTGCTCAGTATGAGCAGTTCTTC
cdr3_aa: CASSLFGAAQYEQFF
v_call: TRBV28
j_call: TRBJ2-1
d_call: .
clone_size: .

cdr3_nt: TGTGCCAGCACTAGGCCCGGGACTAGCGTACGAACGAACACCGGGGAGCTGTTTTTT
cdr3_aa: CASTRPGTSVRTNTGELFF
v_call: TRBV28
j_call: TRBJ2-2
d_call: TRBD2
clone_size: many

cdr3_nt: TGTGCCAGCAGTTTACAGGGGGCGCGCGCTGAAGCTTTCTTT
cdr3_aa: CASSLQGARAEAFF
v_call: TRBV28
j_call: TRBJ1-1
d_call: TRBD1
clone_size: many

cdr3_nt: TGTGCCAGCAGTTTTCACGGAGAAGAGACCCAGTACTTC
cdr3_aa: CASSFHGEETQYF
v_call: TRBV28
j_call: TRBJ2-5
d_call: .
clone_size: few

cdr3_nt: TGTGCCAGCAGCTCGTTACGGGGGCCGGCCTATGGCTACACCTTC
cdr3_aa: CASSSLRGPAYGYTF
v_call: TRBV3-1
j_call: TRBJ1-2
d_call: .
clone_size: many

cdr3_nt: TGCGCCAGCAGCCAAGATCGGGCGACTGCTGGGACTATACTCCCCTACGAGCAGTACTTC
cdr3_aa: CASSQDRATAGTILPYEQYF
v_call: TRBV4-1
j_call: TRBJ2-7
d_call: TRBD2
clone_size: many

cdr3_nt: TGTGCCAGCAGTTTAGGGGCCCGGGTCCACCCTCCTTCACCCCTCCACTTT
cdr3_aa: CASSLGARVHPPSPLHF
v_call: TRBV27
j_call: TRBJ1-6
d_call: .
clone_size: many

cdr3_nt: TGTGCCAGCTCCGACTTCAGGGGTACGCAGTATTTT
cdr3_aa: CASSDFRGTQYF
v_call: TRBV12-3/TRBV12-4
j_call: TRBJ2-3
d_call: .
clone_size: many

cdr3_nt: TGTGCCAGCAGCTCGGGACTAGCGGGAGCTCGGGGGACCCAGTACTTC
cdr3_aa: CASSSGLAGARGTQYF
v_call: TRBV7-2
j_call: TRBJ2-5
d_call: TRBD2
clone_size: many

cdr3_nt: TGCGCCAGCACTATAGGGGGAGATACGCAGTATTTT
cdr3_aa: CASTIGGDTQYF
v_call: TRBV10-2
j_call: TRBJ2-3
d_call: .
clone_size: .

cdr3_nt: TGTGCCAGCAGTAGCGGACTAGCGGGAGGGCCTACGCAGTATTTT
cdr3_aa: CASSSGLAGGPTQYF
v_call: TRBV27
j_call: TRBJ2-3
d_call: TRBD2
clone_size: few

cdr3_nt: TGTGCCAGCAGCTTAGTGGGGTTCGGAGGAGGTCGCCGAGGGGATACGCAGTATTTT
cdr3_aa: CASSLVGFGGGRRGDTQYF
v_call: TRBV11-2
j_call: TRBJ2-3
d_call: .
clone_size: .

cdr3_nt: TGTGCCAGCCGACCTAGCATAGGCGGGAAGTACCAAGAGACCCAGTACTTC
cdr3_aa: CASRPSIGGKYQETQYF
v_call: TRBV12-3/TRBV12-4
j_call: TRBJ2-5
d_call: .
clone_size: .

cdr3_nt: TGTGCCAGTAGTATAACAGGGACTAACTCTGGGGCCAACGTCCTGACTTTC
cdr3_aa: CASSITGTNSGANVLTF
v_call: TRBV19
j_call: TRBJ2-6
d_call: .
clone_size: .

cdr3_nt: TGTGCCAGCAGCGCAGCGGTTAGCTCCTACAATGAGCAGTTCTTC
cdr3_aa: CASSAAVSSYNEQFF
v_call: TRBV9
j_call: TRBJ2-1
d_call: .
clone_size: .